Reported below is one T cell receptor beta chain. Other DNA sequences in the sample encode the same CDR3. Per the germline V gene, CDR1 is SGHRS and CDR2 is YFSETQ. This CDR3 comprises 14 residues. Trimming pared 2 bases from V and 0 bases from J, leaving 7 bases between. The sample is drawn from a study of cytomegalovirus exposure and HLA in healthy donors. Study overall: The approximately 110 validation repertoires, a later analysis reported, used the same platform as the approximately 650 first-cohort repertoires.

TCRdb keeps only in-frame clones here, not all; method: immunoSEQ multiplex PCR. Of 200,000 to 250,000 clones listed, around four fifths are singletons. The sample comprised PBMCs. The rearrangement joins TRBV5-1 to TRBJ2-3; D gene uncertain. The receptor was isolated from a woman in her 30s in good health and CMV-seropositive. The CDR3 nucleotides are TGCGCCAGCAGCTTAACTACTAGCACAGATACGCAGTATTTT. It is translated as CASSLTTSTDTQYF.